The T cell receptor beta chain under discussion was sequenced for a study of cytotoxic CD8 clonotypes in ibrutinib-treated CLL. CDR1 SGHVS and CDR2 FQNEAQ come from the germline V gene. Germline trimming cut 1 base from V and 2 bases from J; bases unmatched to any gene: 5. This CDR3 is built from 16 residues. The targeted sequencing depth was 1 in 200,000 to 1 in 1 million T cells. TCRdb keeps only in-frame clones here, not all; method: immunoSEQ multiplex PCR. The data show about 310,000 clones, 80% seen once. The TCR beta libraries used approximately 2 micrograms of genomic DNA that came from cryopreserved PBMCs. Note on this clone: Its antigen is undetermined.

Study-wide findings and caveats: Public clonotypes were seen rarely and were contracted or stable on treatment. Baseline clonality was higher than in age-matched healthy donors and moved in step with circulating CD8+ T-cell counts.

The specimen comprised PBMCs, sampled before ibrutinib treatment. This TCR was sampled from a human donor with chronic lymphocytic leukemia. This chain uses TRBV7-8 with TRBJ2-7; TRBD2 matches at 10 bases. The CDR3 spells CASSLGASGSPYEQYF. Here the CDR3 DNA reads TGTGCCAGCAGCTTAGGGGCTAGCGGGAGTCCCTACGAGCAGTACTTC.